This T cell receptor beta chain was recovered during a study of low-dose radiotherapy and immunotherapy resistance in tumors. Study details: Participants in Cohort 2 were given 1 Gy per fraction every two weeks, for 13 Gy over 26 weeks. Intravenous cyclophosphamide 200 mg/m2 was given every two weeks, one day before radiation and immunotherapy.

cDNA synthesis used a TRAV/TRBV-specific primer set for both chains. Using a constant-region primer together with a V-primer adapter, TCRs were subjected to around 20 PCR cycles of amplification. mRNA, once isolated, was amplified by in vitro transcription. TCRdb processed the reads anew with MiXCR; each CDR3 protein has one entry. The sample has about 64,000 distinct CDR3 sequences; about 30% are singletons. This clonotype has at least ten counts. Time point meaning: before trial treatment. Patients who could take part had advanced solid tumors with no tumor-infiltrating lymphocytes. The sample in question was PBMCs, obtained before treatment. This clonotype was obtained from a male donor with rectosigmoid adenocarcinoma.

The CDR3 sequence: CASSIGGQTGELFF. CDR3 coding DNA: TGTGCCAGTAGTATAGGGGGGCAGACCGGGGAGCTGTTTTTT. The chain uses TRBV19 and TRBJ2-2, with D perhaps TRBD1 (6 bases). Trimming removed 1 base at V and 5 bases at J, with 8 bases between. The germline CDR1 and CDR2 sequences are LNHDA and SQIVND (reference sequence). The CDR3 spans 14 residues.